Each of the 8 T cell receptor beta chains below was sequenced from the same sample in a study of shared clonotypes between healthy human individuals. Profiled with immunoSEQ multiplex PCR; TCRdb holds only in-frame clones, not every one. The sample includes over 400,000 clones, roughly 95% of them seen just once. The sequencing input was naive CD4+ T cells sorted from blood. Sample subset: CD45RA+ positively selected. Receptors were obtained from a woman in her twenties or thirties in good health.

This clone was observed once. J is TRBJ2-7 and V is TRBV6-1; 11 nucleotides align to TRBD2. The CDR3 covers 16 residues. Trimming at V came to 3 bases and at J to 5 bases, leaving 9 bases not matched to a gene. Germline V lookup: CDR1 MNHNS, CDR2 SASEGT. The CDR3 loop reads CASSDRFTSGSHEQYF. The CDR3 region has the DNA TGTGCCAGCAGTGATAGGTTCACTAGCGGGAGCCACGAGCAGTACTTC.

The genes are TRBV12-5 and TRBJ2-1; D is perhaps TRBD1 (7 bases). Per germline, CDR1 LGHNT and CDR2 FRNRAP. The CDR3 runs 15 residues. With 3 bases removed from V and 10 bases from J, the gap between germline ends came to 19 bases. The CDR3 nucleotides read TGTGCTAGTGGTTTAGGGCTAGCGCAGGGGGGAGAGCAGTTCTTC. It encodes CASGLGLAQGGEQFF.

This clone was picked up one time. The CDR3 DNA reads TGTGCCAGCAGCCCATGGACAGAACACACTGAAGCTTTCTTT. Translation: CASSPWTEHTEAFF. This rearrangement joins TRBV7-2 to TRBJ1-1; D is perhaps TRBD1 (6 bases). Trimming took off 5 bases at V and 3 bases at J, with 13 bases between the two ends. Germline V lookup: CDR1 SGHTA, CDR2 FQGNSA. The CDR3 is 14 amino acids.

The genes are TRBV27 and TRBJ2-1, with D possibly TRBD1 on 5 matching bases. CDR3 length: 13 residues. CDR1 is MNHEY and CDR2 is SMNVEV in the germline V gene (reference sequence). Trimming removed 3 bases from V and 9 bases from J, with 12 bases in between. CDR3 amino acids: CASSFQGGLEQFF. The CDR3 region has the DNA TGTGCCAGCAGTTTCCAGGGTGGGCTTGAGCAGTTCTTC.

This clone was seen only once. The rearrangement uses TRBV19 and TRBJ2-1, with 8 bases matching TRBD2. The ends lost 9 bases at V and 0 bases at J; junction bases unmatched: 10. The CDR3 spans 16 residues. Germline V gene data show CDR1 as LNHDA and CDR2 as SQIVND (reference sequence). The DNA of the CDR3 is TGTGCCAGCTTCGGAGCGGGAGTCCTCTCCTACAATGAGCAGTTCTTC. Encoded protein: CASFGAGVLSYNEQFF.

The rearrangement uses TRBV28 and TRBJ2-3, with D perhaps TRBD2 (5 bases). CDR1 is MDHEN, CDR2 SYDVKM, per germline. Trimming took 8 bases from V and 5 from J, leaving 14 bases between them. The CDR3 runs to 13 residues. In DNA form, the CDR3 reads TGTGCCAGCCAAACCGATGGGAGAGATACGCAGTATTTT. This translates into CASQTDGRDTQYF.

The chain uses TRBV5-1 and TRBJ2-7; TRBD1 matches 8 bases. The trim removed 6 bases at V and 6 bases at J, leaving 8 bases unmatched. In germline, CDR1 is SGHRS, CDR2 YFSETQ. CDR3 size: 13 residues. The CDR3 protein is CASMETGDGEQYF. In DNA, the CDR3 is TGCGCCAGCATGGAGACAGGGGATGGCGAGCAGTACTTC. The full variable domain, completed using reference TRBV5-1 and TRBJ2-7, is KAGVTQTPRYLIKTRGQQVTLSCSPISGHRSVSWYQQTPGQGLQFLFEYFSETQRNKGNFPGRFSGRQFSNSRSEMNVSTLELGDSALYLCASMETGDGEQYFGPGTRLTVT.

The rearrangement uses TRBV6-5 and TRBJ1-1; possible D gene TRBD1, 6 bases. Trimming stripped 6 bases from V and 7 bases from J, with 21 bases between. Looked up from germline, CDR1 is MNHEY and CDR2 is SVGAGI. The CDR3 covers 15 residues. The DNA for the CDR3 is TGTGCCAGCAGCCGGGTACGCAGGACAGAGAGTGAAGCTTTCTTT. It yields the protein CASSRVRRTESEAFF.